What follows are 22 T cell receptor beta chains derived from one specimen sequenced in a study of blood T cell repertoires in COVID-19. Clones were sequenced by immunoSEQ multiplex PCR, and TCRdb holds only the in-frame ones, with some missing. This repertoire shows around 340,000 clones, around nine tenths found once; its top ten account for approximately 1%. The sequencing input was PBMCs or T cells enriched from blood (not recorded which). The receptor set was obtained from a woman in her twenties or thirties who had been exposed to COVID-19.

The chain employs TRBV29-1 and TRBJ2-5; 14 bases agree with TRBD2. CDR3 length equals 16 residues. J gave up 2 bases and V 4 bases, and 6 bases lay outside the gene matches. Germline values: CDR1 SQVTM, CDR2 ANQGSEA. The CDR3: CSVGTGTSGGQETQYF. The DNA of the CDR3 is TGCAGCGTTGGGACCGGGACTAGCGGGGGTCAAGAGACCCAGTACTTC.

As for this clone: Other nucleotide sequences from this sample produce the same CDR3. V is TRBV7-3 and J is TRBJ2-5; 9 nucleotides agree with TRBD2. Germline CDR1 and CDR2: SGHTA and FQGTGA. This CDR3 is built from 14 residues. Unmatched junction bases numbered 1, after V lost 3 bases and J lost 2 bases. The chain's CDR3 is CASSLAGGQETQYF. CDR3 DNA sequence: TGTGCCAGCAGCTTGGCGGGAGGGCAAGAGACCCAGTACTTC.

In DNA form, the CDR3 reads TGTGCCAGCAGCTGGGTTGATAGCGGTGAGCAGTTCTTC. Translation gives CASSWVDSGEQFF. This rearrangement joins TRBV5-4 to TRBJ2-1; tentative D call: TRBD2 (6 bases). CDR1 is SGHNT, CDR2 YYREEE, per germline (reference sequence). V was pared by 3 bases and J by 9 bases, with 13 bases between. CDR3 size: 13 residues.

V is TRBV7-9 and J is TRBJ1-1, with D unresolved. Germline V gene data show CDR1 as SEHNR and CDR2 as FQNEAQ (reference sequence). V lost 1 base, J lost 4 bases, and 16 bases lay in between. The CDR3 is made up of 16 amino acids. Here the CDR3 DNA reads TGTGCCAGCAGCTTAGTATTCGGGGAAATGAGCACTGAAGCTTTCTTT. As protein: CASSLVFGEMSTEAFF. Drawing the rest from reference TRBV7-9 and TRBJ1-1, the complete variable domain is DTGVSQNPRHKITKRGQNVTFRCDPISEHNRLYWYRQTLGQGPEFLTYFQNEAQLEKSRLLSDRFSAERPKGSFSTLEIQRTEQGDSAMYLCASSLVFGEMSTEAFFGQGTRLTVV.

DNA for the CDR3: TGTGCCAGCACTCGGGATGGTCAAGAGACCCAGTACTTC. Its translation: CASTRDGQETQYF. The genes are TRBV2 and TRBJ2-5; D is possibly TRBD2 (5 bases). V lost 7 bases, J lost 2 bases, and 11 bases lay in between. Germline loops: CDR1 SNHLY, CDR2 FYNNEI. The length of the CDR3 is 13 residues.

Many counts were recorded for this clone. The chain uses TRBV4-1 and TRBJ1-2, with TRBD1 as a possible D gene (5 bases). V was trimmed by 0 bases and J by 3 bases, leaving 17 bases between them. Per the germline V gene, CDR1 is MGHRA and CDR2 is YSYEKL. The CDR3 spans 17 residues. CDR3 loop: CASSQDGQGANDYGYTF. The CDR3 DNA sequence: TGCGCCAGCAGCCAAGATGGGCAGGGCGCCAACGACTATGGCTACACCTTC.

CDR3 region: CASSSGLAGVGGEYF. CDR3 DNA: TGTGCCAGCAGTTCGGGACTAGCGGGAGTGGGGGGCGAGTATTTT. The chain is built from TRBV28 and TRBJ2-3; 14 nucleotides align to TRBD2. The length of the CDR3 is 15 residues. The J segment lost 13 bases and the V segment lost 4 bases, leaving 10 bases of the junction unmatched. Looked up from germline, CDR1 is MDHEN and CDR2 is SYDVKM.

This chain links TRBV19 with TRBJ1-5; unclear D gene. CDR3 length: 12 residues. From germline, CDR1 is LNHDA and CDR2 SQIVND (reference sequence). Trimming left V 5 bases short and J 4 bases short, with 6 bases between. This CDR3 reads CASSPQNQPQHF. CDR3 sequence (DNA): TGTGCCAGTAGTCCACAGAATCAGCCCCAGCATTTT.

This chain uses TRBV21-1 with TRBJ1-4; TRBD1, the table's D call, lacks a check against the DNA. TRBV21-1 is a pseudogene. The CDR3 extends over 18 amino acids. Here the CDR3 DNA reads TGTGCCAGCAGCAAATTGGCGTATTCACAGGGGGGTGATGAAAAACTGTTTTTT. It is translated as CASSKLAYSQGGDEKLFF.

The J gene is TRBJ2-7, the V gene TRBV3-1 (or the pseudogene TRBV3-2), with D maybe TRBD2 (6 bases). The CDR3 is 12 amino acids. The V and J ends lost 8 bases and 0 bases respectively, with 8 bases between them. Germline V gene data show CDR1 as LGHDT and CDR2 as YNNKEL (reference sequence). The CDR3 loop reads CASGRDSYEQYF. The DNA for the CDR3 is TGTGCCAGCGGGCGGGACTCCTACGAGCAGTACTTC.

The chain employs TRBV2 and TRBJ2-1; the match to TRBD1 covers 10 bases. V lost 6 bases to trimming and J lost 7 bases; unmatched junction nucleotides: 12. CDR3 size: 16 residues. Germline CDR1 is SNHLY and CDR2 is FYNNEI. The CDR3 loop reads CASRIETGGYFNEQFF. The CDR3 bases are TGTGCCAGCAGGATAGAGACAGGGGGCTACTTTAATGAGCAGTTCTTC.

The rearrangement joins TRBV6-5 to TRBJ2-1; perhaps TRBD1 as D (6 bases). Germline CDR1 reads MNHEY; CDR2 reads SVGAGI. This CDR3 region has 15 residues. V lost 6 bases and J 0 bases, leaving 12 bases between the germline ends. CDR3 in amino acids: CASSRTVSSYNEQFF. The CDR3 bases are TGTGCCAGCAGCCGGACAGTTAGCTCCTACAATGAGCAGTTCTTC.

The chain uses TRBV6-5 and TRBJ2-1; 11 bases fit TRBD2. The length of the CDR3 is 15 residues. J gave up 8 bases and V 5 bases, and 8 bases lay outside the gene matches. Germline CDR1 is MNHEY and CDR2 is SVGAGI. The CDR3 region is CASSNSGRAVDEQFF. The CDR3 bases are TGTGCCAGCAGTAATAGCGGGAGGGCCGTGGATGAGCAGTTCTTC.

The V gene is TRBV27, the J gene TRBJ1-6; 7 nucleotides agree with TRBD1. Germline-derived CDR1 and CDR2 are MNHEY and SMNVEV (reference sequence). Trimming at V came to 6 bases and at J to 5 bases, leaving 7 bases not matched to a gene. CDR3 length equals 15 residues. CDR3 sequence (DNA): TGTGCCAGCAGCCTGACAGGGTTAAATAATTCACCCCTCCACTTT. Translated: CASSLTGLNNSPLHF.

The rearrangement joins TRBV27 to TRBJ2-3; TRBD1 agrees at 9 bases. The CDR3 contains 15 residues. Germline loops: CDR1 MNHEY, CDR2 SMNVEV (reference sequence). With 7 bases clipped from V and 2 bases from J, the junction kept 7 bases outside the gene matches. The CDR3 bases are TGTGCCAGCAACCCCCGGACAGGGGACACAGATACGCAGTATTTT. This translates into CASNPRTGDTDTQYF.

The V and J genes are TRBV30 and TRBJ2-5; 7 bases are shared with TRBD2. Looked up from germline, CDR1 is GTSNPN and CDR2 is SVGIG (reference sequence). The V and J ends lost 3 bases and 5 bases, in that order; junction bases with no gene match: 12. The CDR3 contains 15 residues. The CDR3 here is CAWSGGLAEGETQYF. CDR3 coding DNA: TGTGCCTGGAGCGGAGGGCTAGCGGAGGGGGAGACCCAGTACTTC.

The chain combines TRBV7-3 with TRBJ2-2; 16 bases line up with TRBD2. Germline assignment: CDR1 SGHTA and CDR2 FQGTGA. Trimming took 4 bases from V and 7 from J; bases not matched to a gene: 12. CDR3 length equals 19 residues. DNA for the CDR3: TGTGCCAGCAGCTATCCGGGACTAGCGGGAGGGCCGGGGGTCGGGGAGCTGTTTTTT. Protein sequence: CASSYPGLAGGPGVGELFF.

The rearrangement joins TRBV19 to TRBJ2-5, with TRBD1 matching over 11 bases. J lost 7 bases, V lost 6 bases, and 13 bases had no gene match. Germline V lookup: CDR1 LNHDA, CDR2 SQIVND (reference sequence). This CDR3 spans 16 amino acids. CDR3 protein: CASSVDPGQGVGTQYF. The CDR3 region has the DNA TGTGCCAGTAGCGTAGACCCGGGACAGGGGGTAGGGACCCAGTACTTC.

A few counts support this clone. The chain combines TRBV18 with TRBJ2-7, with 9 bases identical to TRBD1. V lost 2 bases and J lost 2; bases outside the gene matches: 10. Germline CDR1 and CDR2: KGHSH and LQKENI. This CDR3 comprises 17 residues. This CDR3 is CASSPAGTGKMAYEQYF. Written as DNA, the CDR3 is TGTGCCAGCTCACCAGCCGGGACAGGGAAAATGGCCTACGAGCAGTACTTC.

The chain is built from TRBV18 and TRBJ1-5; 8 nucleotides agree with TRBD1. CDR3 length: 17 amino acids. CDR1 is KGHSH and CDR2 is LQKENI in the germline V gene. J lost 0 bases, V lost 2 bases, and 6 bases had no gene match. The DNA for the CDR3 is TGTGCCAGCTCACCAATCGCAGGGGGCTCTAGCAATCAGCCCCAGCATTTT. Translated: CASSPIAGGSSNQPQHF.

V is TRBV7-3 and J is TRBJ2-7; 13 bases are a match to TRBD2. Germline V gives CDR1 SGHTA, CDR2 FQGTGA. CDR3 length: 17 amino acids. V lost 2 bases and J lost 3; bases outside the gene matches: 7. DNA for the CDR3: TGTGCCAGCAGCTTATGGGGACTAGCGGGAACGGGCTACGAGCAGTACTTC. Protein sequence: CASSLWGLAGTGYEQYF.

This rearrangement joins TRBV28 to TRBJ2-1; TRBD2 might be the D (6 bases). Trimming pared 4 bases from V and 8 bases from J, leaving 9 bases between. The germline CDR1 and CDR2 sequences are MDHEN and SYDVKM. The CDR3 sequence is 12 residues long. In nucleotides, the CDR3 is TGTGCCAGCAGTTGGGGCGGGGATGAGCAGTTCTTC. Protein product: CASSWGGDEQFF. The full variable domain, in which reference TRBV28 and TRBJ2-1 provide the parts outside the CDR3, is DVKVTQSSRYLVKRTGEKVFLECVQDMDHENMFWYRQDPGLGLRLIYFSYDVKMKEKGDIPEGYSVSREKKERFSLILESASTNQTSMYLCASSWGGDEQFFGPGTRLTVL.